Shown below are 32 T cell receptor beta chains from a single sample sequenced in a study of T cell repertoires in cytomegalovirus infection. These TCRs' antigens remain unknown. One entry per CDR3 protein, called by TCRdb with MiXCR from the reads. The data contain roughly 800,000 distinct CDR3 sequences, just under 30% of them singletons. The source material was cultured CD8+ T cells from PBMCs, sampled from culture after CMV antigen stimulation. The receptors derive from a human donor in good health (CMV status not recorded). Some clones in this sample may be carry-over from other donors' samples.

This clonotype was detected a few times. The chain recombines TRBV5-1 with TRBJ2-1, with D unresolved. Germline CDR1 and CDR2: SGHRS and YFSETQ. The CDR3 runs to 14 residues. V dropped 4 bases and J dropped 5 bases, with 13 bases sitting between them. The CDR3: CASSAVAPDNEQFF. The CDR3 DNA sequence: TGCGCCAGCAGCGCCGTGGCACCTGACAATGAGCAGTTCTTC. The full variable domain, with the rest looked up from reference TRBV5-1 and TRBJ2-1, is KAGVTQTPRYLIKTRGQQVTLSCSPISGHRSVSWYQQTPGQGLQFLFEYFSETQRNKGNFPGRFSGRQFSNSRSEMNVSTLELGDSALYLCASSAVAPDNEQFFGPGTRLTVL.

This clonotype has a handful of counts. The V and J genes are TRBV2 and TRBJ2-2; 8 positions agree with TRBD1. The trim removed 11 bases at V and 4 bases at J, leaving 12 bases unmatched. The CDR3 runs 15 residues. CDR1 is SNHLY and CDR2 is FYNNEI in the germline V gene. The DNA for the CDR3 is TGTGCCCGATCGTGGACAGGGTCCCTCACCGGGGAGCTGTTTTTT. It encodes CARSWTGSLTGELFF.

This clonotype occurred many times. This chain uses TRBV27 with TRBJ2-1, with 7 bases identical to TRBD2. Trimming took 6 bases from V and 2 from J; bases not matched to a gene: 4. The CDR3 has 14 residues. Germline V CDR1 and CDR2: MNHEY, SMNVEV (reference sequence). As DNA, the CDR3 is TGTGCCAGCAGCTTAAGCGGGGCCTACAATGAGCAGTTCTTC. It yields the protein CASSLSGAYNEQFF.

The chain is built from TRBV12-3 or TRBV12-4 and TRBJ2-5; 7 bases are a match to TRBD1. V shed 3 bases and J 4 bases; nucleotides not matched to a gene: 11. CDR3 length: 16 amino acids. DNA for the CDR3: TGTGCCAGCAGTTTTGAGGGGGCGGCCCCAAGAGAGACCCAGTACTTC. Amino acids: CASSFEGAAPRETQYF.

The DNA of the CDR3 is TGTGCCAGCAGCTTGATATCCCGGCGCAGGGGAGTCCATGGCTACACCTTC. Translating gives CASSLISRRRGVHGYTF. This chain joins TRBV5-6 and TRBJ1-2; D is possibly TRBD1 (6 bases). Trimming cost V 1 base and J 6 bases, with 22 bases left between them. The CDR3 is 17 residues long. From germline, CDR1 is SGHDT and CDR2 YYEEEE.

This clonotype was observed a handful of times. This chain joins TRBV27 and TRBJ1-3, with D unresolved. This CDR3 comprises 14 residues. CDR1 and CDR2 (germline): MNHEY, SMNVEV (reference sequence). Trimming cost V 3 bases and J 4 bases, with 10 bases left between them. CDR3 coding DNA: TGTGCCAGCAGTTTTCTGGGTGAAGGAAACACCATATATTTT. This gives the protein CASSFLGEGNTIYF.

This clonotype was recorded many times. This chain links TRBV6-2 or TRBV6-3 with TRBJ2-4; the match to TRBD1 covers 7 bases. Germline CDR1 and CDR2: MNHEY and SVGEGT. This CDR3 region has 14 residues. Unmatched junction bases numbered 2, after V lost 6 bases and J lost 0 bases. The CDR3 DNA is TGTGCCAGCAGACAGGGGCCAGCCAAAAACATTCAGTACTTC. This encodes CASRQGPAKNIQYF.

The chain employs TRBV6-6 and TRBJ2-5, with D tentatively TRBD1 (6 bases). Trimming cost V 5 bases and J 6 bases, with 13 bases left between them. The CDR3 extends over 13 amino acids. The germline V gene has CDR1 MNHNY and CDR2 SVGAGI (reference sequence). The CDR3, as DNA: TGTGCCAGCAGTGAACTGGGGGCTCAGACCCAGTACTTC. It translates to CASSELGAQTQYF.

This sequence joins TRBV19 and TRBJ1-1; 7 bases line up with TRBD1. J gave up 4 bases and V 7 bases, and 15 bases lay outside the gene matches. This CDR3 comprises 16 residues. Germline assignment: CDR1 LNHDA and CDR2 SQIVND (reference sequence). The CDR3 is CASIKMGTGDRTEAFF. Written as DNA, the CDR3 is TGTGCCAGTATTAAAATGGGAACAGGGGATCGCACTGAAGCTTTCTTT.

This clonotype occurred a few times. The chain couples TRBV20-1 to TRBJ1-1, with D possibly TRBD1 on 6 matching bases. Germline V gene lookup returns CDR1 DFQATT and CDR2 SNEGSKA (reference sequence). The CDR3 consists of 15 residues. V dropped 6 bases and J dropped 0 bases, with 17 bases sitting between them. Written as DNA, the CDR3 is TGCAGTGCCGTGAGCAGGGGACACATGAACACTGAAGCTTTCTTT. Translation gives CSAVSRGHMNTEAFF.

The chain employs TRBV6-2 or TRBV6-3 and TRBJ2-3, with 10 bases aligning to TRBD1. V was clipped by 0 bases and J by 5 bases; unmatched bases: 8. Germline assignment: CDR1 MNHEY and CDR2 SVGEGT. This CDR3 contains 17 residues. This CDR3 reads CASSYSELGDRGDTQYF. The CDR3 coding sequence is TGTGCCAGCAGTTACTCGGAACTCGGGGACAGGGGAGATACGCAGTATTTT.

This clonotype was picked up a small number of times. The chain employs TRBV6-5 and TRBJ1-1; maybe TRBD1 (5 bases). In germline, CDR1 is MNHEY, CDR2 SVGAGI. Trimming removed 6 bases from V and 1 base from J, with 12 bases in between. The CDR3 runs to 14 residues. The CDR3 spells CASSPMTANTEAFF. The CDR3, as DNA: TGTGCCAGCAGCCCGATGACAGCGAACACTGAAGCTTTCTTT.

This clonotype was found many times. CDR3 loop: CASKQNTEAFF. The CDR3 DNA reads TGTGCCAGCAAGCAGAACACTGAAGCTTTCTTT. The rearrangement links TRBV7-9 to TRBJ1-1; D is unclear. The CDR3 has 11 amino acids. Germline values: CDR1 SEHNR, CDR2 FQNEAQ (reference sequence). The V gene lost 7 bases and the J gene lost 1 base, with 4 bases spanning the gap.

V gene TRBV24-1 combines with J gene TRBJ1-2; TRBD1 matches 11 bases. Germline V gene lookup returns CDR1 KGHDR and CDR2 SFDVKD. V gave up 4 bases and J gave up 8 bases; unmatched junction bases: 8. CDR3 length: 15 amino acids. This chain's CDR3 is CATSDPGQGDKGYTF. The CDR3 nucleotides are TGTGCCACCAGTGACCCGGGACAGGGGGATAAAGGCTACACCTTC.

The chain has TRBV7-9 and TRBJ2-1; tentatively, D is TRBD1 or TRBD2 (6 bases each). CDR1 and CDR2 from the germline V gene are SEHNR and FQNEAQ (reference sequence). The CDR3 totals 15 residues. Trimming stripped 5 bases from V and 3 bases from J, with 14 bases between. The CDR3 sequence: CASSQVGGIYNEQFF. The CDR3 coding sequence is TGTGCCAGCAGCCAAGTAGGGGGGATCTACAATGAGCAGTTCTTC.

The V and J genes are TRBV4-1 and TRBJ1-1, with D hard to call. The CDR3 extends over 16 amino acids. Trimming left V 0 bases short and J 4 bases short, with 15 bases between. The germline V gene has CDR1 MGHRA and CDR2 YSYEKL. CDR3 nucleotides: TGCGCCAGCAGCCAAGATTCGGGGTGGGCAGGCACTGAAGCTTTCTTT. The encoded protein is CASSQDSGWAGTEAFF.

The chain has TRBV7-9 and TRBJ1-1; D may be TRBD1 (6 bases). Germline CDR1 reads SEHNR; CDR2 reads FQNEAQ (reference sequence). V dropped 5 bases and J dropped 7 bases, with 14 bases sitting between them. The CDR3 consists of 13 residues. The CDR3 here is CASSPAGVGEAFF. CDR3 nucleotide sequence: TGTGCCAGCAGCCCCGCAGGGGTGGGTGAAGCTTTCTTT.

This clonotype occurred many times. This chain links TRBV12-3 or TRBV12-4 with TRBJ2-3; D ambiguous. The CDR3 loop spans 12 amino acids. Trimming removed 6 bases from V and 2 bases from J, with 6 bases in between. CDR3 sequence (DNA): TGTGCCAGCAGACCGCCCACAGATACGCAGTATTTT. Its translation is CASRPPTDTQYF.

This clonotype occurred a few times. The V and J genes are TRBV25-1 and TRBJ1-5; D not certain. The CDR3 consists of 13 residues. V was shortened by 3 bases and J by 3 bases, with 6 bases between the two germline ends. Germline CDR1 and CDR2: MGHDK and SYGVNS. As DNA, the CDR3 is TGTGCCAGCAGTGAGGGTTTCAATCAGCCCCAGCATTTT. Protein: CASSEGFNQPQHF.

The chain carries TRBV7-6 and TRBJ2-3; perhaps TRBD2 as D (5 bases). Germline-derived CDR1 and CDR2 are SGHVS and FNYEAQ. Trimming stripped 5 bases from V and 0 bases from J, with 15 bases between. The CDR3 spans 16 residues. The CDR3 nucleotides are TGTGCCAGCAGCACTAGGGAAGGGTTGAGCACAGATACGCAGTATTTT. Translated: CASSTREGLSTDTQYF. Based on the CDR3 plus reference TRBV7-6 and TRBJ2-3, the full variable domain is GAGVSQSPRYKVTKRGQDVALRCDPISGHVSLYWYRQALGQGPEFLTYFNYEAQQDKSGLPNDRFSAERPEGSISTLTIQRTEQRDSAMYRCASSTREGLSTDTQYFGPGTRLTVL.

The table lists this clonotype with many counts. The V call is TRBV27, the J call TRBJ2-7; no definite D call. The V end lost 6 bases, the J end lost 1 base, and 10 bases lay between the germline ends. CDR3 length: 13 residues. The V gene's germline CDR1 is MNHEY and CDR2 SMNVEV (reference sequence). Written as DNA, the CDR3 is TGTGCCAGCAGCTTAAGTCCTTCCTACGAGCAGTACTTC. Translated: CASSLSPSYEQYF.

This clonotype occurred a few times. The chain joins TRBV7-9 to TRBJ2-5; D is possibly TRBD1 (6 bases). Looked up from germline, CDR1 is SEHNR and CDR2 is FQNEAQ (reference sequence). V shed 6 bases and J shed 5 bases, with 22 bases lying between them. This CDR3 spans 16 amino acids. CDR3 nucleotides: TGTGCCAGCAGAATTACCACGCAGGGGATGTATGAGACCCAGTACTTC. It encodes CASRITTQGMYETQYF.

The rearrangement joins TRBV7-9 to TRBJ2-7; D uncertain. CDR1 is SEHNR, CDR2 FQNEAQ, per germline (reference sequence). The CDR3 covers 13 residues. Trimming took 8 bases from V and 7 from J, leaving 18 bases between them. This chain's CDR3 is CASPVRGTEEQYV. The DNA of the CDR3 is TGTGCCAGCCCCGTTCGCGGCACAGAGGAGCAGTACGTC.

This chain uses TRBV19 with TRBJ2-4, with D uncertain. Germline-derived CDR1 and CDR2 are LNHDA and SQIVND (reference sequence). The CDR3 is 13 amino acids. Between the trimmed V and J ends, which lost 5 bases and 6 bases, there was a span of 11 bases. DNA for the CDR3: TGTGCCAGTAGTTTGGAGTTTAGAAACATTCAGTACTTC. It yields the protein CASSLEFRNIQYF.

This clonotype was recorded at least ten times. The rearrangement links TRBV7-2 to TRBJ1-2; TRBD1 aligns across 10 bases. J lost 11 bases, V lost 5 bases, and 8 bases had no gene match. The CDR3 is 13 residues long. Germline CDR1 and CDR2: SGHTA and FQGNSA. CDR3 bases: TGTGCCAGCAGCCCTCCCGGGACAGGGGTTTACACCTTC. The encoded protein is CASSPPGTGVYTF. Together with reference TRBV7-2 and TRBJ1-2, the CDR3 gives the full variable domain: GAGVSQSPSNKVTEKGKDVELRCDPISGHTALYWYRQSLGQGLEFLIYFQGNSAPDKSGLPSDRFSAERTGGSVSTLTIQRTQQEDSAVYLCASSPPGTGVYTFGSGTRLTVV.

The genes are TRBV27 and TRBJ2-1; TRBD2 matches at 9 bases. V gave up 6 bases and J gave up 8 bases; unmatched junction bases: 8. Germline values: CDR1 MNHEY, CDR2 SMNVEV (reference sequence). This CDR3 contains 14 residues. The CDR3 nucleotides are TGTGCCAGCAGATCAGGCGGGGGGGCTGATGAGCAGTTCTTC. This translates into CASRSGGGADEQFF.

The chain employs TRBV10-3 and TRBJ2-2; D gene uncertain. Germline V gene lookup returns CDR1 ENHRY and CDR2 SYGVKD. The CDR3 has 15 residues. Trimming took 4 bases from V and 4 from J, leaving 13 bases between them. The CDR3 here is CAISVVIPGTGELFF. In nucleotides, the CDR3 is TGTGCCATCAGTGTCGTAATCCCGGGCACCGGGGAGCTGTTTTTT.

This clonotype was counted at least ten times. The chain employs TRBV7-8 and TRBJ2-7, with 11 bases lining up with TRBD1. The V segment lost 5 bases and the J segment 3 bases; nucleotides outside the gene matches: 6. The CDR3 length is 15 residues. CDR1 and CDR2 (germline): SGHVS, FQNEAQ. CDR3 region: CASSPRTGGIYEQYV. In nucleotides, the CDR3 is TGTGCCAGCAGCCCTCGGACAGGGGGCATCTACGAGCAGTACGTC.

The CDR3 DNA sequence: TGTGCCAGTTTCAATACAGGGAGCAATTCACCCCTCCACTTT. This translates into CASFNTGSNSPLHF. The rearrangement uses TRBV19 and TRBJ1-6; perhaps TRBD1 as D (6 bases). This CDR3 contains 14 residues. Trimming took 8 bases from V and 7 from J, leaving 15 bases between them. Germline CDR1 is LNHDA and CDR2 is SQIVND (reference sequence). Looking up the rest from reference TRBV19 and TRBJ1-6 gives the full variable domain: DGGITQSPKYLFRKEGQNVTLSCEQNLNHDAMYWYRQDPGQGLRLIYYSQIVNDFQKGDIAEGYSVSREKKESFPLTVTSAQKNPTAFYLCASFNTGSNSPLHFGNGTRLTVT.

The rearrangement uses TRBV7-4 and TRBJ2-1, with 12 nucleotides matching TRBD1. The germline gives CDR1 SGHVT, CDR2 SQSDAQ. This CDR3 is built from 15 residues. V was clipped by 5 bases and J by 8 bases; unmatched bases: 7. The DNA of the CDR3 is TGTGCCAGCAGCAACCGGGACAGGGGGCTCGATGAGCAGTTCTTC. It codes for CASSNRDRGLDEQFF. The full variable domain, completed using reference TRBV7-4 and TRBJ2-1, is GAGVSQSPRYKVAKRGRDVALRCDSISGHVTLYWYRQTLGQGSEVLTYSQSDAQRDKSGRPSGRFSAERPERSVSTLKIQRTEQGDSAVYLCASSNRDRGLDEQFFGPGTRLTVL.

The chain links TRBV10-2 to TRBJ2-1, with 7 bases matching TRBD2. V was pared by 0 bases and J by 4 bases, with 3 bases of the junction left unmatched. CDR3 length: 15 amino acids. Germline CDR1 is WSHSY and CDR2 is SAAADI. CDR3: CASSESGGGYNEQFF. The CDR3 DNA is TGCGCCAGCAGTGAGTCGGGCGGGGGTTACAATGAGCAGTTCTTC.

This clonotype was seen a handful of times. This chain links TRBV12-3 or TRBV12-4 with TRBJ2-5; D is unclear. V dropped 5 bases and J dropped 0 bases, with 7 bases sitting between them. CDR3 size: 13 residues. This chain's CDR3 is CASSPQNQETQYF. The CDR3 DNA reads TGTGCCAGCAGTCCCCAAAACCAAGAGACCCAGTACTTC.